Following are 26 T cell receptor beta chains from one sample sequenced in a study of beta chain features in type 1 diabetes. Study-level results: All four CD4+ subsets of Type 1 diabetes patients contained TCRB CDR3s that were moderately but significantly shorter.

These receptors' targets are unknown. The investigators reverse transcribed all of the isolated RNA, so they sequenced expressed TCRB transcripts. Clones were read by immunoSEQ multiplex PCR, and TCRdb kept only the in-frame ones, dropping some. The sample yields approximately 280,000 clones, 15% seen once. Sequenced material: naive CD4+ T cells from blood. The receptors shown here come from a man aged 18 to 30 with type 1 diabetes.

V gene TRBV14 combines with J gene TRBJ1-4; a possible D gene is TRBD1 (6 bases). The CDR3 length is 15 residues. V was cut by 0 bases and J by 8 bases, with 13 bases left in between. Per the germline V gene, CDR1 is SGHDN and CDR2 is FVKESK. The CDR3 DNA reads TGTGCCAGCAGCCAAGAGAACAGGGTCTTGGAAAAACTGTTTTTT. It encodes CASSQENRVLEKLFF.

Many counts were recorded for this clone. The chain joins TRBV19 to TRBJ2-1; 9 nucleotides agree with TRBD2. CDR1 is LNHDA, CDR2 SQIVND, per germline (reference sequence). J lost 3 bases, V lost 4 bases, and 1 base had no gene match. The CDR3 totals 14 residues. CDR3 nucleotides: TGTGCCAGTAGTAGGACTAGCGTCTACAATGAGCAGTTCTTC. Protein product: CASSRTSVYNEQFF.

The chain links TRBV6-1 to TRBJ2-7; 7 nucleotides align to TRBD2. In germline, CDR1 is MNHNS, CDR2 SASEGT. V lost 0 bases, J lost 0 bases, and 5 bases stayed unmatched. This CDR3 contains 16 residues. CDR3 residues: CASSEALRDYSYEQYF. The CDR3 DNA follows: TGTGCCAGCAGTGAAGCCCTCCGGGACTACTCCTACGAGCAGTACTTC.

This clone was observed a handful of times. The chain links TRBV4-1 to TRBJ2-1, with 8 nucleotides matching TRBD2. CDR3 length: 16 residues. The germline gives CDR1 MGHRA, CDR2 YSYEKL. V shed 4 bases and J 6 bases; nucleotides not matched to a gene: 11. This chain's CDR3 is CASSLPTGGVFNEQFF. The DNA of the CDR3 is TGCGCCAGCAGCCTTCCAACGGGAGGGGTTTTCAATGAGCAGTTCTTC.

This clone was observed a handful of times. In DNA form, the CDR3 reads TGTGCCAGCAGTTTATCCAGGGTGAACATCGATACGCAGTATTTT. It yields the protein CASSLSRVNIDTQYF. This chain joins TRBV27 and TRBJ2-3, with D maybe TRBD1 (5 bases). Between the trimmed V and J ends, which lost 0 bases and 6 bases, there was a span of 13 bases. Looked up from germline, CDR1 is MNHEY and CDR2 is SMNVEV (reference sequence). This CDR3 is built from 15 residues.

On this clone itself: The identical CDR3 is also encoded by other nucleotide sequences in the sample. J is TRBJ1-1 and V is TRBV30; D is unresolved. CDR3 length equals 13 residues. The V end lost 2 bases, the J end lost 1 base, and 8 bases lay between the germline ends. From germline, CDR1 is GTSNPN and CDR2 SVGIG (reference sequence). CDR3 bases: TGTGCCTGGAGTCGGGTAGGGAACACTGAAGCTTTCTTT. This gives the protein CAWSRVGNTEAFF.

This clone turned up a few times. The V call is TRBV4-3, the J call TRBJ2-2; the match to TRBD1 covers 10 bases. This CDR3 has 16 amino acids. The germline gives CDR1 LGHNA, CDR2 YSLEER. With 0 bases clipped from V and 6 bases from J, the junction kept 4 bases outside the gene matches. The CDR3 nucleotides are TGCGCCAGCAGCCAAGACGACAGGGGGCTGGCCGGGGAGCTGTTTTTT. This codes for CASSQDDRGLAGELFF.

This clone has a handful of counts. V and J are TRBV9 and TRBJ2-3; the D gene is possibly TRBD1 (5 bases). Germline V gene lookup returns CDR1 SGDLS and CDR2 YYNGEE. Between the trimmed V and J ends, which lost 0 bases and 1 base, there was a span of 9 bases. The CDR3 spans 15 residues. The DNA of the CDR3 is TGTGCCAGCAGCGTAGGCGCCAGGGGCACAGATACGCAGTATTTT. Translation: CASSVGARGTDTQYF. The full variable domain, its missing parts supplied by reference TRBV9 and TRBJ2-3, is DSGVTQTPKHLITATGQRVTLRCSPRSGDLSVYWYQQSLDQGLQFLIQYYNGEERAKGNILERFSAQQFPDLHSELNLSSLELGDSALYFCASSVGARGTDTQYFGPGTRLTVL.

In this sample, this clone turned up a few times. The chain uses TRBV18 and TRBJ2-7; D is unclear. Germline V gene lookup returns CDR1 KGHSH and CDR2 LQKENI. The CDR3 contains 14 residues. V was pared by 0 bases and J by 4 bases, with 10 bases between. The CDR3 DNA is TGTGCCAGCTCACCACCGGCAGGTGGGTACGAGCAGTACTTC. Protein sequence: CASSPPAGGYEQYF.

The sample holds a few counts of this clone. The chain is built from TRBV27 and TRBJ2-1, with 9 bases identical to TRBD2. Germline values: CDR1 MNHEY, CDR2 SMNVEV (reference sequence). The CDR3 totals 14 residues. The V segment lost 2 bases and the J segment 4 bases; nucleotides outside the gene matches: 0. As DNA, the CDR3 is TGTGCCAGCAGTTTACTAGCGGGGTACAATGAGCAGTTCTTC. It yields the protein CASSLLAGYNEQFF.

The chain is built from TRBV5-1 and TRBJ2-3; 9 bases line up with TRBD1. The CDR3 length is 15 residues. Trimming took 7 bases from V and 6 from J; bases not matched to a gene: 12. The V gene's germline CDR1 is SGHRS and CDR2 YFSETQ. The CDR3 DNA reads as TGCGCCAGCGGTCTCCGGGACAGGGCTGAGGATACGCAGTATTTT. Amino acid sequence: CASGLRDRAEDTQYF. Drawing the rest from reference TRBV5-1 and TRBJ2-3, the complete variable domain is KAGVTQTPRYLIKTRGQQVTLSCSPISGHRSVSWYQQTPGQGLQFLFEYFSETQRNKGNFPGRFSGRQFSNSRSEMNVSTLELGDSALYLCASGLRDRAEDTQYFGPGTRLTVL.

There are a few counts of this clone. The genes are TRBV29-1 and TRBJ2-5; unclear D gene. The end of the DNA aligns better with TRBJ2-7, so the J call may be wrong. CDR1 is SQVTM, CDR2 ANQGSEA, per germline. The CDR3 spans 13 residues. CDR3 loop: CSVEDPPVYEQYF. CDR3 coding DNA: TGCAGCGTTGAAGATCCCCCGGTCTACGAGCAGTACTTC.

The chain carries TRBV18 and TRBJ2-1, with 10 bases fitting TRBD1. After removal of 1 base from V and 3 bases from J, the junction contained 6 bases not matched to a gene. CDR3 size: 17 residues. From germline, CDR1 is KGHSH and CDR2 LQKENI. The CDR3 loop is CASSPLTGTGDYNEQFF. The CDR3 DNA follows: TGTGCCAGCTCACCACTTACCGGGACAGGGGACTACAATGAGCAGTTCTTC.

This clone was seen only a few times. The V and J genes are TRBV7-8 and TRBJ2-1, with D perhaps matching TRBD2 (7 bases). The CDR3 loop spans 14 amino acids. V lost 8 bases, J lost 5 bases, and 16 bases lay in between. CDR1 is SGHVS, CDR2 FQNEAQ, per germline. CDR3 nucleotides: TGTGCCAGCGGGGGGGGGCGGCATCACAATGAGCAGTTCTTC. This translates into CASGGGRHHNEQFF.

This clone was observed a few times. The chain uses TRBV7-2 and TRBJ2-5; TRBD2 matches 10 bases. This CDR3 has 16 residues. Germline trimming cut 0 bases from V and 8 bases from J; bases unmatched to any gene: 9. Germline V gene sequence: CDR1 SGHTA, CDR2 FQGNSA. The CDR3 reads CASSLASGGFVKTQYF. The CDR3 nucleotides are TGTGCCAGCAGCTTAGCTAGCGGGGGGTTTGTGAAAACCCAGTACTTC.

This clone was seen a handful of times. V usage is TRBV4-3 and J usage is TRBJ1-1; D ambiguous. CDR3 length: 15 amino acids. V was shortened by 1 base and J by 0 bases, with 9 bases between the two germline ends. Germline CDR1 and CDR2: LGHNA and YSLEER. CDR3 nucleotide sequence: TGCGCCAGCAGCCAAGGGTCAGTGATGAACACTGAAGCTTTCTTT. It codes for CASSQGSVMNTEAFF.

This clone appeared a few times. V is TRBV18 and J is TRBJ2-5; D remains ambiguous. Trimming removed 2 bases at V and 5 bases at J, with 12 bases between. The germline V gene encodes CDR1 KGHSH and CDR2 LQKENI. The CDR3 extends over 14 amino acids. CDR3 in DNA: TGTGCCAGCTCACCATCTGGCAGCAGGGAGACCCAGTACTTC. Protein product: CASSPSGSRETQYF.

The table lists this clone with a few counts. This chain joins TRBV6-5 and TRBJ2-7; 7 bases match TRBD1. This CDR3 is 15 amino acids long. From germline, CDR1 is MNHEY and CDR2 SVGAGI. The ends lost 0 bases at V and 3 bases at J; junction bases unmatched: 5. This chain's CDR3 is CASSYSSGQIYEQYF. The DNA of the CDR3 is TGTGCCAGCAGTTACTCGTCGGGACAGATCTACGAGCAGTACTTC.

The chain links TRBV7-2 to TRBJ2-1, with a tentative D call TRBD1 (5 bases). The CDR3 consists of 13 residues. The germline V gene has CDR1 SGHTA and CDR2 FQGNSA. V shed 1 base and J shed 9 bases, with 10 bases lying between them. CDR3 coding DNA: TGTGCCAGCAGCTTAGGACAGCTCGGTGAGCAGTTCTTC. Residues: CASSLGQLGEQFF. The full variable domain, completed using reference TRBV7-2 and TRBJ2-1, is GAGVSQSPSNKVTEKGKDVELRCDPISGHTALYWYRQSLGQGLEFLIYFQGNSAPDKSGLPSDRFSAERTGGSVSTLTIQRTQQEDSAVYLCASSLGQLGEQFFGPGTRLTVL.

This clone was counted only a few times. V is TRBV28 and J is TRBJ2-2, with TRBD1 matching over 8 bases. V gave up 5 bases and J gave up 5 bases; unmatched junction bases: 4. The CDR3 is made up of 14 amino acids. Germline V gene sequence: CDR1 MDHEN, CDR2 SYDVKM. The CDR3 DNA follows: TGTGCCAGCAGTGGGACAGGAGAAACCGGGGAGCTGTTTTTT. It yields the protein CASSGTGETGELFF.

This chain joins TRBV18 and TRBJ2-1, with 10 bases lining up with TRBD2. The CDR3 runs to 15 residues. Trimming removed 3 bases from V and 7 bases from J; junction bases left unmatched: 6. Germline CDR1 reads KGHSH; CDR2 reads LQKENI. This CDR3 reads CASSPERGGRNEQFF. DNA of the CDR3: TGTGCCAGCTCACCCGAGCGGGGGGGCAGGAATGAGCAGTTCTTC.

The CDR3 loop reads CASSLIAGSSYNEQFF. DNA of the CDR3: TGTGCCAGTAGCCTAATAGCGGGGTCCTCCTACAATGAGCAGTTCTTC. The V and J genes are TRBV19 and TRBJ2-1; 8 bases fit TRBD2. Germline CDR1 reads LNHDA; CDR2 reads SQIVND (reference sequence). The CDR3 runs 16 residues. V was pared by 6 bases and J by 0 bases, with 7 bases of the junction left unmatched.

V usage is TRBV4-2 and J usage is TRBJ2-5; 12 nucleotides match TRBD2. The CDR3 is made up of 18 amino acids. V was pared by 2 bases and J by 2 bases, with 9 bases of the junction left unmatched. Germline loops: CDR1 LGHNA, CDR2 YNFKEQ. CDR3 in DNA: TGTGCCAGCAGCCAAAACTCAGGACTAGCGGGGAGACAAGAGACCCAGTACTTC. Translating gives CASSQNSGLAGRQETQYF.

This sequence joins TRBV5-1 and TRBJ1-1; a weak D match, TRBD1 (6 bases). The CDR3 runs to 17 residues. Germline CDR1 reads SGHRS; CDR2 reads YFSETQ. Trimming pared 0 bases from V and 0 bases from J, leaving 15 bases between. This CDR3 reads CASSLAQGFGMNTEAFF. The CDR3 bases are TGCGCCAGCAGCTTGGCGCAGGGGTTCGGGATGAACACTGAAGCTTTCTTT.

Only a few counts were recorded for this clone. The genes are TRBV5-6 and TRBJ2-2; no firm D call. The CDR3 is 15 amino acids. Trimming left V 1 base short and J 1 base short, with 8 bases between. Germline-derived CDR1 and CDR2 are SGHDT and YYEEEE. The chain's CDR3 is CASSLYGENTGELFF. For the CDR3, the DNA is TGTGCCAGCAGCTTGTACGGAGAGAACACCGGGGAGCTGTTTTTT. Filled out from reference TRBV5-6 and TRBJ2-2, the complete variable domain reads DAGVTQSPTHLIKTRGQQVTLRCSPKSGHDTVSWYQQALGQGPQFIFQYYEEEERQRGNFPDRFSGHQFPNYSSELNVNALLLGDSALYLCASSLYGENTGELFFGEGSRLTVL.

The rearrangement uses TRBV6-5 and TRBJ2-5, with a weak D call TRBD2 (7 bases). The CDR3 runs 13 residues. Germline values: CDR1 MNHEY, CDR2 SVGAGI. Trimming stripped 5 bases from V and 5 bases from J, with 12 bases between. This CDR3 reads CASSAPGGETQYF. In DNA, the CDR3 is TGTGCCAGCAGTGCCCCGGGGGGCGAGACCCAGTACTTC.